This T cell receptor beta chain was documented in a study of PD-1 blockade in classical Hodgkin lymphoma. As to this clone: Its antigen is not known.

Study-wide results and limits: No one has yet defined what causes the repertoire differences, which may be disease activity or prior therapy. Complete responders' baseline diversity resembled that of newly diagnosed patients.

Libraries were prepared by immunoSEQ multiplex PCR; TCRdb keeps only in-frame clonotypes and omits some of them. The table includes tens of thousands of clones, around nine tenths detected once. Time point indicated: cycle 4 day 1 (C4D1), after less than 7 weeks of nivolumab. Every patient relapsed after autologous stem cell transplantation, and brentuximab vedotin exposure varied. Classification of best responses gave complete response, partial response or progressive disease. Sequencing was performed on peripheral blood mononuclear cells (PBMCs), taken before the fourth cycle of nivolumab. This TCR came from a human donor with classical Hodgkin lymphoma.

CDR3 sequence: CSVEDLAGEQYF. The CDR3 DNA sequence: TGCAGCGTTGAAGATTTGGCGGGAGAGCAGTACTTC. The chain combines TRBV29-1 with TRBJ2-7; TRBD2 is a possible D gene (6 bases). CDR1 is SQVTM and CDR2 is ANQGSEA in the germline V gene. Trimming took off 0 bases at V and 7 bases at J, with 10 bases between the two ends. The CDR3 has 12 amino acids.